This TCR beta chain was sequenced during a study of T cell responses to AZD1222 COVID-19 vaccine. Sequenced by immunoSEQ multiplex PCR; TCRdb stores in-frame clones only, minus some. The sample comprises approximately 91,000 clones, roughly 90% of which are singletons, and 10% to 15% rests with the top ten. The CDR3 spans 16 residues. Germline-derived CDR1 and CDR2 are MNHEY and SVGAGI. V lost 3 bases and J lost 3; bases outside the gene matches: 9. This chain uses TRBV6-5 with TRBJ2-7, with TRBD1 matching 9 bases. The sequence was obtained from an adult in good health. Here the sequenced sample was peripheral blood, taken on day 0 of AZD1222 vaccination. The CDR3 bases are TGTGCCAGCAGTTATAATTGGGGGACAGGGATCTACGAGCAGTACTTC. Translating gives CASSYNWGTGIYEQYF.